This is a list of T cell receptor beta chains from one sample in a study of graft-versus-host responses after intestinal transplantation. Antigen specificity for these receptors is unknown. Sequenced by immunoSEQ multiplex PCR; TCRdb stores in-frame clones only, minus some. The data show tens of thousands of clones, with about 94% seen just once and about 0.2% held by the top ten. The specimen comprised unstimulated CD4+ T cells sorted from spleen or lymph node cells, sampled before transplant. These receptors came from a human donor who was the organ donor for an intestinal transplant. Each CDR3 is given with its conserved first and last residue. A D gene is named only where the DNA matches it firmly. The size field is filled for only some rows; it gives once, few, many or a size class.

v_call: TRBV7-3
d_call: -
j_call: TRBJ2-7
clone_size: -
cdr3_nt: TGTGCCAGCAGTCGGAACAGGGAGGACGAGCAGTACTTC
cdr3_aa: CASSRNREDEQYF

v_call: TRBV27
d_call: -
j_call: TRBJ1-2
clone_size: -
cdr3_nt: TGTGCCAGCAGTTTAATCGGCTACACCTTC
cdr3_aa: CASSLIGYTF

v_call: TRBV11-2
d_call: -
j_call: TRBJ1-3
clone_size: -
cdr3_nt: TGTGCCAGCAGCTTAGATAGCCGTGCTGGAAACACCATATATTTT
cdr3_aa: CASSLDSRAGNTIYF

v_call: TRBV18
d_call: -
j_call: TRBJ2-3
clone_size: -
cdr3_nt: TGTGCCAGCTTCAATTCCGCAGATACGCAGTATTTT
cdr3_aa: CASFNSADTQYF

v_call: TRBV28
d_call: TRBD2
j_call: TRBJ2-7
clone_size: -
cdr3_nt: TGTGCCAGCAGTTTACCGACTAGCGGGGGGTTTTGGGAGCAGTACTTC
cdr3_aa: CASSLPTSGGFWEQYF

v_call: TRBV6-5
d_call: TRBD1
j_call: TRBJ1-3
clone_size: once
cdr3_nt: TGTGCCAGCAGACTAACTCAGGGGGCTGGAAACACCATATATTTT
cdr3_aa: CASRLTQGAGNTIYF

v_call: TRBV5-1
d_call: TRBD1
j_call: TRBJ1-1
clone_size: -
cdr3_nt: TGCGCCAGCAGACCAGACAGGGGAGTGAACACTGAAGCTTTCTTT
cdr3_aa: CASRPDRGVNTEAFF

v_call: TRBV2
d_call: TRBD1
j_call: TRBJ2-3
clone_size: -
cdr3_nt: TGTGCCAGCAGTGGACAGGGGACAACAGATACGCAGTATTTT
cdr3_aa: CASSGQGTTDTQYF

v_call: TRBV5-1
d_call: -
j_call: TRBJ1-1
clone_size: -
cdr3_nt: TGCGCCAGCAGCACCGGACAGCCTCCCGACACTGAAGCTTTCTTT
cdr3_aa: CASSTGQPPDTEAFF

v_call: TRBV6-1
d_call: -
j_call: TRBJ2-7
clone_size: -
cdr3_nt: TGTGCCAGCAGTGAAAATGGGCAGTTCTACGAGCAGTACTTC
cdr3_aa: CASSENGQFYEQYF

v_call: TRBV7-9
d_call: -
j_call: TRBJ1-1
clone_size: -
cdr3_nt: TGTGCCAGCAGCTTATCAGAAAACACTGAAGCTTTCTTT
cdr3_aa: CASSLSENTEAFF

v_call: TRBV6-5
d_call: -
j_call: TRBJ1-2
clone_size: -
cdr3_nt: TGTGCCAGCTTTACTCGGGGCTATGGCTACACCTTC
cdr3_aa: CASFTRGYGYTF

v_call: TRBV29-1
d_call: -
j_call: TRBJ2-3
clone_size: once
cdr3_nt: TGCAGCTCTAATAGCGGCACAGATACGCAGTATTTT
cdr3_aa: CSSNSGTDTQYF

v_call: TRBV5-4
d_call: TRBD1
j_call: TRBJ2-7
clone_size: -
cdr3_nt: TGTGCCAGCAGCCCCGACAGGGTAAACTCCTACGAGCAGTACTTC
cdr3_aa: CASSPDRVNSYEQYF

v_call: TRBV7-2
d_call: TRBD1
j_call: TRBJ2-3
clone_size: -
cdr3_nt: TGTGCCAGCAGTCACGGACAGGGGGCAGATACGCAGTATTTT
cdr3_aa: CASSHGQGADTQYF

v_call: TRBV2
d_call: -
j_call: TRBJ1-4
clone_size: -
cdr3_nt: TGTGCCAGCAATCGAGGGACTTTAGAGGAAAAACTGTTTTTT
cdr3_aa: CASNRGTLEEKLFF

v_call: TRBV25-1
d_call: -
j_call: TRBJ2-7
clone_size: -
cdr3_nt: TGTGCCAGCAGTGAATTCCGTGGCGAGGCACACGAGCAGTACTTC
cdr3_aa: CASSEFRGEAHEQYF

v_call: TRBV28
d_call: -
j_call: TRBJ1-2
clone_size: -
cdr3_nt: TGTGCCAGCAGTTTCCCGTACTATGGCTACACCTTC
cdr3_aa: CASSFPYYGYTF

v_call: TRBV6-1
d_call: -
j_call: TRBJ2-7
clone_size: -
cdr3_nt: TGTGCCAGCACCCCAGAGGGACGGCTCCCCTACGAGCAGTACTTC
cdr3_aa: CASTPEGRLPYEQYF

v_call: TRBV5-1
d_call: TRBD1
j_call: TRBJ1-6
clone_size: -
cdr3_nt: TGCGCCAGCAGCTTTGATTACGGGACAGGTAATTCACCCCTCCACTTT
cdr3_aa: CASSFDYGTGNSPLHF

v_call: TRBV25-1
d_call: -
j_call: TRBJ2-5
clone_size: once
cdr3_nt: TGTGCCAGCAGTGAAGGGGTAGGGTCGGGGGAGACCCAGTACTTC
cdr3_aa: CASSEGVGSGETQYF

v_call: TRBV28
d_call: -
j_call: TRBJ2-2
clone_size: -
cdr3_nt: TGTGCCAGCGGAGGGTGGGCCACCGGGGAGCTGTTTTTT
cdr3_aa: CASGGWATGELFF

v_call: TRBV29-1
d_call: -
j_call: TRBJ1-5
clone_size: -
cdr3_nt: TGCAGCGCACTCACAGTGGGCAGCAATCAGCCCCAGCATTTT
cdr3_aa: CSALTVGSNQPQHF

v_call: TRBV6-1
d_call: -
j_call: TRBJ2-7
clone_size: -
cdr3_nt: TGTGCCAGCAGTGAAGCTCCCAGTTGGGAGCAGTACTTC
cdr3_aa: CASSEAPSWEQYF

v_call: TRBV28
d_call: TRBD1
j_call: TRBJ1-2
clone_size: -
cdr3_nt: TGTGCCAGCAGTTTAATGGACAGGGGGCATGGCTACACCTTC
cdr3_aa: CASSLMDRGHGYTF

v_call: TRBV7-8
d_call: -
j_call: TRBJ1-2
clone_size: -
cdr3_nt: TGTGCCAGCAGCGATGGACATTTTGACTATGGCTACACCTTC
cdr3_aa: CASSDGHFDYGYTF

v_call: TRBV27
d_call: -
j_call: TRBJ1-3
clone_size: -
cdr3_nt: TGTGCCAGCAGTTTTTCGCGCTCTGGAAACACCATATATTTT
cdr3_aa: CASSFSRSGNTIYF

v_call: TRBV7-2
d_call: -
j_call: TRBJ2-7
clone_size: -
cdr3_nt: TGTGCCAGCAGCTTAGTGCAGGGCCACGAGCAGTACTTC
cdr3_aa: CASSLVQGHEQYF

v_call: TRBV10-2
d_call: TRBD1
j_call: TRBJ1-2
clone_size: -
cdr3_nt: TGCGCCAGCAGCAGACAGGGTAACTATGGCTACACCTTC
cdr3_aa: CASSRQGNYGYTF

v_call: TRBV28
d_call: -
j_call: TRBJ2-5
clone_size: once
cdr3_nt: TGTGCCAGCAGTCTATCCAGGGGTCTCTACTTC
cdr3_aa: CASSLSRGLYF

v_call: TRBV13
d_call: TRBD1
j_call: TRBJ1-6
clone_size: -
cdr3_nt: TGTGCCAGCAGCTTACGACGGACAGGGTCACCCCTCCACTTT
cdr3_aa: CASSLRRTGSPLHF

v_call: TRBV11-2
d_call: -
j_call: TRBJ2-7
clone_size: -
cdr3_nt: TGTGCCAGCAGTAATGCCAACTCCTACGAGCAGTACTTC
cdr3_aa: CASSNANSYEQYF

v_call: TRBV6-1
d_call: -
j_call: TRBJ2-2
clone_size: once
cdr3_nt: TGTGCCAGCAGTGAAATTAACACCGGGGAGCTGTTTTTT
cdr3_aa: CASSEINTGELFF

v_call: TRBV5-6
d_call: -
j_call: TRBJ2-2
clone_size: -
cdr3_nt: TGTGCCAGCAGCTTTTTCGCTGAGACGCAGAACACCGGGGAGCTGTTTTTT
cdr3_aa: CASSFFAETQNTGELFF

v_call: TRBV18
d_call: -
j_call: TRBJ1-6
clone_size: -
cdr3_nt: TGTGCCAGCTCACCAGGCTCAGGTTCAATGGTGTCCCTCCACTTT
cdr3_aa: CASSPGSGSMVSLHF

v_call: TRBV5-4
d_call: TRBD1
j_call: TRBJ1-1
clone_size: -
cdr3_nt: TGTGCCAGCAGCTTCGACAGGGACACTGAAGCTTTCTTT
cdr3_aa: CASSFDRDTEAFF

v_call: TRBV23-1
d_call: -
j_call: TRBJ1-4
clone_size: -
cdr3_nt: TGCGCCAGCAGTCAACCGAACAGGGCCCAAAAACTGTTTTTT
cdr3_aa: CASSQPNRAQKLFF

v_call: TRBV6-4
d_call: -
j_call: TRBJ2-1
clone_size: -
cdr3_nt: TGTGCCAGCAGTGATATGCGGAATGAGCAGTTCTTC
cdr3_aa: CASSDMRNEQFF

v_call: TRBV7-9
d_call: TRBD2
j_call: TRBJ2-3
clone_size: -
cdr3_nt: TGTGCCAGCACCTTAGCGGGGGAAACAGATACGCAGTATTTT
cdr3_aa: CASTLAGETDTQYF

v_call: TRBV19
d_call: -
j_call: TRBJ1-2
clone_size: -
cdr3_nt: TGTGCCAGTAGTATAGAATCGAAACAGAGAAATGGCTACACCTTC
cdr3_aa: CASSIESKQRNGYTF

v_call: TRBV28
d_call: -
j_call: TRBJ1-5
clone_size: -
cdr3_nt: TGTGCCAGCAGTTTACCCCACGACTATCAGCCCCAGCATTTT
cdr3_aa: CASSLPHDYQPQHF

v_call: TRBV27
d_call: TRBD2
j_call: TRBJ2-7
clone_size: -
cdr3_nt: TGTGCCAGCAGACCGCAACTAGCGGCCTCCTACGAGCAGTACTTC
cdr3_aa: CASRPQLAASYEQYF